The 4 T cell receptor beta chains listed next were all sequenced from one sample in a study of blood T cell repertoires in COVID-19. The assay was immunoSEQ multiplex PCR, and TCRdb's table has in-frame clones only and misses some. The sample lists over 45,000 clones, 89% occurring once. Sequencing used peripheral blood. The origin of the receptors is a woman aged 60 to 75 with COVID-19, enrolled during active disease.

The J gene is TRBJ1-6, the V gene TRBV11-2; D remains ambiguous. Germline loops: CDR1 SGHAT, CDR2 FQNNGV. There are 13 residues in the CDR3. V was clipped by 3 bases and J by 11 bases, with 11 bases between them. The CDR3 DNA sequence: TGTGCCAGCAGCTTGGACTCTCTTACACCCCTCCACTTT. Protein: CASSLDSLTPLHF.

V gene TRBV2 combines with J gene TRBJ2-2; D not certain. This CDR3 region has 14 residues. V gave up 5 bases and J gave up 6 bases, with 13 bases separating them. Germline CDR1 is SNHLY and CDR2 is FYNNEI. The CDR3 DNA reads TGTGCCAGCAGTCTACACTTTGCGGCCGGGGAGCTGTTTTTT. This encodes CASSLHFAAGELFF. Full variable domain (remainder filled in from reference TRBV2 and TRBJ2-2): EPEVTQTPSHQVTQMGQEVILRCVPISNHLYFYWYRQILGQKVEFLVSFYNNEISEKSEIFDDQFSVERPDGSNFTLKIRSTKLEDSAMYFCASSLHFAAGELFFGEGSRLTVL.

This chain uses TRBV7-2 with TRBJ1-2; a weak D match, TRBD1 (6 bases). V was clipped by 5 bases and J by 4 bases, with 17 bases between them. The CDR3 is made up of 15 amino acids. Germline CDR1 and CDR2: SGHTA and FQGNSA. In DNA, the CDR3 is TGTGCCAGCAGCCCACAGCGGGGGCATAGCTATGGCTACACCTTC. Protein sequence: CASSPQRGHSYGYTF.

This clone was seen only a few times. The chain has TRBV4-1 and TRBJ1-4; D gene unclear. Trimming pared 4 bases from V and 7 bases from J, leaving 19 bases between. The CDR3 runs to 16 residues. Germline CDR1 and CDR2: MGHRA and YSYEKL. CDR3 amino acids: CASSPRGTEQPEKLFF. CDR3 coding DNA: TGCGCCAGCAGCCCCAGAGGCACGGAGCAACCTGAAAAACTGTTTTTT.